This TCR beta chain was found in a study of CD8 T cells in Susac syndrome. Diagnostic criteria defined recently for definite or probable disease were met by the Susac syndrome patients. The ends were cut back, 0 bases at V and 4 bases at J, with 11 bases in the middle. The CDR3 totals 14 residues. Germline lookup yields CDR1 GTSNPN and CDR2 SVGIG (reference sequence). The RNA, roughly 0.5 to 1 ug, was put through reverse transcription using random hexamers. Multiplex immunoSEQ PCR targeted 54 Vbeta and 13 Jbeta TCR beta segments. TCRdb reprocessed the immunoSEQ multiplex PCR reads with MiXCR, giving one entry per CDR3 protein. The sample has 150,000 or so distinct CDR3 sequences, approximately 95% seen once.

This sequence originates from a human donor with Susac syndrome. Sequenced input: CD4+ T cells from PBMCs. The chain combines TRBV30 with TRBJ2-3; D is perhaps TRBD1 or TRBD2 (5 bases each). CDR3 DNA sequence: TGTGCCTGGAGTGTAGTGAGGGGCGCAGATACGCAGTATTTT. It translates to CAWSVVRGADTQYF.